This entry lists 7 T cell receptor beta chains sequenced from one sample in a study of blood T cell repertoires in COVID-19 (dated by TCRdb to 2018 to 2021). Library method: the immunoSEQ multiplex PCR assay. The table comes from immuneACCESS by way of TCRdb, which keeps in-frame sequences with V and J called. Part of the clones is missing from these tables; in studies checked, under half for an unresolved V gene and the rest for unknown reasons. The sample table lists 200,000 to 250,000 clones, 84% of them with a count of one. The top ten hold approximately 6.5% of the sample. The specimen sequenced was PBMCs or T cells enriched from blood (not recorded which). The receptors stem from a woman between 40 and 55 years old who had recovered from COVID-19.

The rearrangement uses TRBV5-1 and TRBJ2-1; TRBD2 might be the D (6 bases). The CDR3 has 15 residues. Germline CDR1 reads SGHRS; CDR2 reads YFSETQ. V shed 2 bases and J shed 2 bases, with 11 bases lying between them. CDR3 nucleotide sequence: TGCGCCAGCAGCTTAAACGGGAGCCCCTACAATGAGCAGTTCTTC. Translating it yields CASSLNGSPYNEQFF.

The chain joins TRBV7-2 to TRBJ2-1; 10 bases align to TRBD1. Germline V gives CDR1 SGHTA, CDR2 FQGNSA. With 5 bases clipped from V and 9 bases from J, the junction kept 7 bases outside the gene matches. The CDR3 consists of 14 residues. The CDR3 sequence: CASSNRQGAAEQFF. The CDR3 nucleotides read TGTGCCAGCAGCAACCGACAGGGGGCGGCTGAGCAGTTCTTC.

This chain joins TRBV6-2 or TRBV6-3 and TRBJ2-1; TRBD2 might be the D (6 bases). V lost 6 bases and J lost 2, with 14 bases in between. Germline V gene lookup returns CDR1 MNHEY and CDR2 SVGEGT. The CDR3 runs to 15 residues. The CDR3 DNA follows: TGTGCCAGCAGCACCATCGGGGGAACCTACAATGAGCAGTTCTTC. Amino acids: CASSTIGGTYNEQFF.

The chain recombines TRBV19 with TRBJ1-2; no firm D call. The CDR3 extends over 12 amino acids. CDR1 LNHDA and CDR2 SQIVND come from the germline V gene (reference sequence). V was cut by 2 bases and J by 3 bases, with 4 bases left in between. DNA of the CDR3: TGTGCCAGTAGTATACAGGACTATGGCTACACCTTC. Residues: CASSIQDYGYTF.

This chain joins TRBV29-1 and TRBJ1-1, with a weak D call TRBD1 (5 bases). Germline lookup yields CDR1 SQVTM and CDR2 ANQGSEA. The ends were cut back, 3 bases at V and 5 bases at J, with 10 bases in the middle. The CDR3 runs 12 residues. CDR3: CSVEGLGTEAFF. The CDR3 nucleotides read TGCAGCGTTGAGGGGCTAGGGACTGAAGCTTTCTTT.

This chain joins TRBV7-2 and TRBJ2-1; 7 bases map to TRBD2. Germline V gene data show CDR1 as SGHTA and CDR2 as FQGNSA. J gave up 6 bases and V 2 bases, and 7 bases lay outside the gene matches. The CDR3 loop spans 15 amino acids. CDR3 sequence (DNA): TGTGCCAGCAGCTTAACCCCTAGCGGAACCAATGAGCAGTTCTTC. Protein product: CASSLTPSGTNEQFF. Drawing the rest from reference TRBV7-2 and TRBJ2-1, the complete variable domain is GAGVSQSPSNKVTEKGKDVELRCDPISGHTALYWYRQSLGQGLEFLIYFQGNSAPDKSGLPSDRFSAERTGGSVSTLTIQRTQQEDSAVYLCASSLTPSGTNEQFFGPGTRLTVL.

The count of this clone is one. V gene TRBV30 combines with J gene TRBJ2-2, with 9 bases that match TRBD1. Germline V gene lookup returns CDR1 GTSNPN and CDR2 SVGIG (reference sequence). V trimming: 4 bases; J trimming: 7 bases; junction bases outside the gene matches: 10. The CDR3 has 15 residues. CDR3 nucleotide sequence: TGTGCCTGGAACCGACAGGGGGTTATGAGCGGGGAGCTGTTTTTT. Residues: CAWNRQGVMSGELFF.